This record covers a single TCR beta chain. As yet, its antigen is unknown. Each TRB cDNA library was prepared by 5' RACE (with UMI labels). TCRdb reprocessed the 5' RACE reads and stores each CDR3 protein as one record, lacking DNA. The listing records under 150,000 distinct CDR3 sequences. The germline CDR1 and CDR2 sequences are SQVTM and ANQGSEA. The CDR3 contains 14 residues. This entry is derived from a study of CXCR3-negative and CXCR3-positive naive CD8 T cells. Overall study results and limits: Comparison of naive subsets found surface CD5 to be comparable, and TCR strength was inferred on the basis of TRB CDR3 properties. The TRB CDR3s that CXCR3-positive naive cells carried were more hydrophobic than those of CXCR3-negative naive cells. With CXCR3 expression partially decreased after cryopreservation, most assays relied on fresh PBMCs.

A CD45RO-CCR7+CD27+CD95- phenotype identified naive CD8+ T cells. The receptor comes from a human donor in good health. Some clones in this sample may be carry-over from other donors' samples. Sequencing input: naive CXCR3+ CD8+ T cells from blood. As for subset: CD45RO-CCR7+CD27+CD95- naive CD8+ T cells expressing CXCR3 (TNR3+). The chain couples TRBV29-1 to TRBJ2-1; the TCRdb call, TRBD2, lacks DNA for checking. The CDR3 is CSVVTSGSANEQFF.